This paragraph covers one TCR beta chain sequence. The sample originates from a study of T cells in tumors after PD-1 blockade. Turning to the study itself: Some patients also took daily vismodegib 150 mg during anti-PD-1 treatment. Blood samples averaged roughly 110,000 templates (range about 23,000-260,000) and some 35,000 unique clonotypes.

Using immunoSEQ multiplex PCR, the repertoire was profiled, and TCRdb retains in-frame clones only, with some absent. The sample holds around 60,000 clones; around three quarters are singletons and the top ten take roughly 13%. Germline-derived CDR1 and CDR2 are SGHRS and YFSETQ. V was pared by 2 bases and J by 8 bases, with 19 bases between. CDR3 length: 15 amino acids. Genomic DNA template from tumor biopsies or peripheral blood, 616 ng to 6,004 ng input. The chain recombines TRBV5-1 with TRBJ1-2; D ambiguous. The clonotype comes from a human donor with basal cell carcinoma. The specimen was PBMCs, collected before anti-PD-1 treatment. This CDR3 reads CASSFGEGRAGGYTF. CDR3 DNA: TGCGCCAGCAGCTTCGGGGAGGGTCGAGCGGGCGGCTACACCTTC.